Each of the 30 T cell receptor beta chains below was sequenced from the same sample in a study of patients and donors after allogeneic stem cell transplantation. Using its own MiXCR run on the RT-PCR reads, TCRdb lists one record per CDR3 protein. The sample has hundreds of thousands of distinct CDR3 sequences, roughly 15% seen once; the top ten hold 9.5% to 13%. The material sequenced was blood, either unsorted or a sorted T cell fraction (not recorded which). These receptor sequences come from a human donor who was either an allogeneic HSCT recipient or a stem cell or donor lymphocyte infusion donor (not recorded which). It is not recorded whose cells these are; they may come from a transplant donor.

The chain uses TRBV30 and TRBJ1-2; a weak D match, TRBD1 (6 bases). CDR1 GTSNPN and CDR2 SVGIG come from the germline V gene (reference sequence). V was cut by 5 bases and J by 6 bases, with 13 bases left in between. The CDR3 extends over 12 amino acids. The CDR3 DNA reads TGTGCCTGGTCAACCCCAGGGGATGGCTACACCTTC. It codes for CAWSTPGDGYTF.

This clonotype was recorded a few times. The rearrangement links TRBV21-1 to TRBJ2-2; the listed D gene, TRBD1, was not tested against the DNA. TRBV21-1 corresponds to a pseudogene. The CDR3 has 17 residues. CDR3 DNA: TGTGCCAGCAGCCATGGAGCAGGGGGCCGAGGGACCGGGGAGCTGTTTTTT. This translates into CASSHGAGGRGTGELFF.

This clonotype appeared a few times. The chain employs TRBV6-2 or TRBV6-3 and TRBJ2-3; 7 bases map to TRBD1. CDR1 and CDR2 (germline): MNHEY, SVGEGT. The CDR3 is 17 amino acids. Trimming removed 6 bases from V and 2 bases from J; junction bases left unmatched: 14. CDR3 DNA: TGTGCCAGCAGCCCATTCGGACAGGCCCAATACACAGATACGCAGTATTTT. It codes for CASSPFGQAQYTDTQYF.

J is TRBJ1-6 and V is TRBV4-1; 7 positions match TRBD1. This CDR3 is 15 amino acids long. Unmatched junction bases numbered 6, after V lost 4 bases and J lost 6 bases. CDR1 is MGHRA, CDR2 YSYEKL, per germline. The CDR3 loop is CASSRRQGSNSPLHF. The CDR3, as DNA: TGCGCCAGCAGCCGACGACAGGGCAGTAATTCACCCCTCCACTTT.

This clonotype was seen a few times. CDR3 DNA sequence: TGCAGTGCTAGATCGGGCCCGAAGAGTGGCGAGCAGTACTTC. Translating gives CSARSGPKSGEQYF. V gene TRBV20-1 combines with J gene TRBJ2-7; D gene uncertain. The germline CDR1 and CDR2 sequences are DFQATT and SNEGSKA (reference sequence). V lost 2 bases to trimming and J lost 6 bases, with 17 bases between them. This CDR3 has 14 amino acids.

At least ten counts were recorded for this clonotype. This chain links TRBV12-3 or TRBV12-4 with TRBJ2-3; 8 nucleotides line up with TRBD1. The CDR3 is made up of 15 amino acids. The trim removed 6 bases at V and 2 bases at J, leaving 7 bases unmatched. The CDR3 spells CASSPQGVHTDTQYF. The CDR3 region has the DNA TGTGCCAGCAGCCCACAGGGGGTACACACAGATACGCAGTATTTT.

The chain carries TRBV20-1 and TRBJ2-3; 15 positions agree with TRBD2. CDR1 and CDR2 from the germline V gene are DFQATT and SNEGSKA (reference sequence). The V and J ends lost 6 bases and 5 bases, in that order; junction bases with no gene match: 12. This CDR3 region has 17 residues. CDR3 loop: CSAPDGLAGGRGDTQYF. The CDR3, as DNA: TGCAGTGCACCGGATGGACTAGCGGGAGGGCGGGGAGATACGCAGTATTTT.

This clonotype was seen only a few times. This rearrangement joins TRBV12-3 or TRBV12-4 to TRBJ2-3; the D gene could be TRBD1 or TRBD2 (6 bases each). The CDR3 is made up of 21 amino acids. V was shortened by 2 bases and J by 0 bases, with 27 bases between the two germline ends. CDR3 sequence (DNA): TGTGCCAGCAGTTTAAAGGGGGGTCCGCCGGGGCCCACGGCTAGCACAGATACGCAGTATTTT. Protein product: CASSLKGGPPGPTASTDTQYF.

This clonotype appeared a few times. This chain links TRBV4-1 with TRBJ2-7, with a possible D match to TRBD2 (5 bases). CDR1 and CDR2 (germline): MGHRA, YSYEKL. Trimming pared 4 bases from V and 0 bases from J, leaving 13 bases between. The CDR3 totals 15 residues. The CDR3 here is CASSPGWVDSYEQYF. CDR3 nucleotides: TGCGCCAGCAGCCCGGGATGGGTGGACTCCTACGAGCAGTACTTC.

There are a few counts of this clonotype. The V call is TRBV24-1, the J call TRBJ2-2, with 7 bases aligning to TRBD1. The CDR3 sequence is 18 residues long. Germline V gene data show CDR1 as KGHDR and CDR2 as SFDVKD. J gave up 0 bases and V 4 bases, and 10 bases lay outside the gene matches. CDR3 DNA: TGTGCCACCAGTGAGATCGGGACAGTCCCCGCGAACACCGGGGAGCTGTTTTTT. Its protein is CATSEIGTVPANTGELFF.

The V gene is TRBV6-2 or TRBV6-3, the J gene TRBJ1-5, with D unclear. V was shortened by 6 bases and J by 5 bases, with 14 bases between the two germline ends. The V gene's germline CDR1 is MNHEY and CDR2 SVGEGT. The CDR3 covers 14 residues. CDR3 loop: CASRQVFGYQPQHF. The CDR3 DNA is TGTGCCAGCAGACAAGTGTTCGGGTATCAGCCCCAGCATTTT.

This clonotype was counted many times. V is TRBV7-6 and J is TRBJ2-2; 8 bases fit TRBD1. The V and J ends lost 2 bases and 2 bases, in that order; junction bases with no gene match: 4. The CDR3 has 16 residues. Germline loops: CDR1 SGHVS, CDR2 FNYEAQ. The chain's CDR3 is CASSLRGQANTGELFF. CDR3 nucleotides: TGTGCCAGCAGCTTAAGGGGACAGGCCAACACCGGGGAGCTGTTTTTT.

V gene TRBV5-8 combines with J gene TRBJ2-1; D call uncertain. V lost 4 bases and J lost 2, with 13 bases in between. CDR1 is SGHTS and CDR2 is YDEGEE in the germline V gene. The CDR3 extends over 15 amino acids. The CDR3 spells CASSLQVVTYNEQFF. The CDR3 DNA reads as TGTGCCAGCAGCCTTCAGGTCGTCACCTACAATGAGCAGTTCTTC.

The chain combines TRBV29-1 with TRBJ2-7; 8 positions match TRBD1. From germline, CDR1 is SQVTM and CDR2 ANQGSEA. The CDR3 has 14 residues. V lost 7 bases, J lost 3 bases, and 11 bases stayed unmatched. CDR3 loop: CSARPQGASYEQYF. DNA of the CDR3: TGCAGCGCCAGACCCCAGGGGGCGAGCTACGAGCAGTACTTC.

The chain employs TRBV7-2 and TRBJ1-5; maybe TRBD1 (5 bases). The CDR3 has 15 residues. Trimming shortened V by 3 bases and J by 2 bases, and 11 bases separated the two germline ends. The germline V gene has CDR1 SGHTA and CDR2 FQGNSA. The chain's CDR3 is CASSFSGVGNQPQHF. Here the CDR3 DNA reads TGTGCCAGCAGCTTTTCGGGGGTTGGCAATCAGCCCCAGCATTTT.

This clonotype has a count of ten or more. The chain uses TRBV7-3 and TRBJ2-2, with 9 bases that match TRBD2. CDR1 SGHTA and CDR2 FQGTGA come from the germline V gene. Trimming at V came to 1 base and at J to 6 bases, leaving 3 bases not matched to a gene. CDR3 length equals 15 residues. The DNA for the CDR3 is TGTGCCAGCAGCTTAAACCTAGCGGGATCCGGGGAGCTGTTTTTT. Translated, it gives CASSLNLAGSGELFF.

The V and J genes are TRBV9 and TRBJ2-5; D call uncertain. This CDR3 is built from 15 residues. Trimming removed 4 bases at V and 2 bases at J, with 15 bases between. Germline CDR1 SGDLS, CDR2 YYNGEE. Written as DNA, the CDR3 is TGTGCCAGCAGCCCCCTGGGCGCCATTCAAGAGACCCAGTACTTC. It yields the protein CASSPLGAIQETQYF.

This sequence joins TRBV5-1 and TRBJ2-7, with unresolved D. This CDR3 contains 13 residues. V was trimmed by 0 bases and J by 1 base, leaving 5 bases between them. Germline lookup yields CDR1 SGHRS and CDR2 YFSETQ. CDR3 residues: CASSLARSYEQYF. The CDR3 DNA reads TGCGCCAGCAGCTTGGCGAGGTCCTACGAGCAGTACTTC.

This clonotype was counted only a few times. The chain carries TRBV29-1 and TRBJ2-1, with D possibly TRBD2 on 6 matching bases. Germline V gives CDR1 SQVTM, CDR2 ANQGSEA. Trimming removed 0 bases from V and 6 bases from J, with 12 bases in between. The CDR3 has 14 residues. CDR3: CSVEEGGIPNEQFF. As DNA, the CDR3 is TGCAGCGTTGAAGAAGGCGGGATCCCCAATGAGCAGTTCTTC.

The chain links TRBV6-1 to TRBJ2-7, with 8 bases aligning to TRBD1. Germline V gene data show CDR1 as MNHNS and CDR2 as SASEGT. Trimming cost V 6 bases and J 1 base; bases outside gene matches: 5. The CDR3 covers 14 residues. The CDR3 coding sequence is TGTGCCAGCAGGCGGACAGGGTCTTCCTACGAGCAGTACTTC. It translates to CASRRTGSSYEQYF.

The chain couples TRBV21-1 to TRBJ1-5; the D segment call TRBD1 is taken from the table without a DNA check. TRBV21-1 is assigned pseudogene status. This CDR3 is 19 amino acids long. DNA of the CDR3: TGTGCCAGCAGCAAAGATGGGGTCGCAGGACAGGGGCACAATCAGCCCCAGCATTTT. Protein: CASSKDGVAGQGHNQPQHF.

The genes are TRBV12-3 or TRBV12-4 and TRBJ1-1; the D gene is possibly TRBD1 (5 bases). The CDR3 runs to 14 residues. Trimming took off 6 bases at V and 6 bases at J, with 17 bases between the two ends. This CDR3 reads CASSPALGGAEAFF. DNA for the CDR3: TGTGCCAGCAGCCCAGCCCTTGGGGGGGCTGAAGCTTTCTTT.

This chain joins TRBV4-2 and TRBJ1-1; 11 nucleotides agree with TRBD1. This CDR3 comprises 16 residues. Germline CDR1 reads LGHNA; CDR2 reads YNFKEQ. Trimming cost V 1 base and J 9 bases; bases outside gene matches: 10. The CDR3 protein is CASSQGRTGGLFQAFF. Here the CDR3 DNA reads TGTGCCAGCAGCCAAGGGAGGACAGGGGGCCTGTTTCAAGCTTTCTTT.

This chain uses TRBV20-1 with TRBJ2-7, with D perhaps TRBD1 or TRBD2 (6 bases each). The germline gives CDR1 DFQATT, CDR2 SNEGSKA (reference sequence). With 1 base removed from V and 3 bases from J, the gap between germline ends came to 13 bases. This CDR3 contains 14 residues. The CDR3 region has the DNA TGCAGTGCTAGAGCCCCCGGGGGCGGCTACGAGCAGTACTTC. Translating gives CSARAPGGGYEQYF.

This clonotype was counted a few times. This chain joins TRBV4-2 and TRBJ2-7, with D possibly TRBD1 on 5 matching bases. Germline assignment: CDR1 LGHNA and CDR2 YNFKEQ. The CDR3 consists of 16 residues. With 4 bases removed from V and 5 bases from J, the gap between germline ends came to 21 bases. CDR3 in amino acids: CASSRRSSGPRDEQYF. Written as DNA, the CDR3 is TGTGCCAGCAGCCGAAGAAGCTCCGGGCCCAGGGACGAGCAGTACTTC.

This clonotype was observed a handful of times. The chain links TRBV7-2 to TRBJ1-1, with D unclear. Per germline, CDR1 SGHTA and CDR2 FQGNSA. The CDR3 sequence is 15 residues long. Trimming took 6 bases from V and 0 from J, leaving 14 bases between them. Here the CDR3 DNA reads TGTGCCAGCAGACCCTACAGTAACCTGAACACTGAAGCTTTCTTT. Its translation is CASRPYSNLNTEAFF. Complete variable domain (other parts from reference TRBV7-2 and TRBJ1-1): GAGVSQSPSNKVTEKGKDVELRCDPISGHTALYWYRQSLGQGLEFLIYFQGNSAPDKSGLPSDRFSAERTGGSVSTLTIQRTQQEDSAVYLCASRPYSNLNTEAFFGQGTRLTVV.

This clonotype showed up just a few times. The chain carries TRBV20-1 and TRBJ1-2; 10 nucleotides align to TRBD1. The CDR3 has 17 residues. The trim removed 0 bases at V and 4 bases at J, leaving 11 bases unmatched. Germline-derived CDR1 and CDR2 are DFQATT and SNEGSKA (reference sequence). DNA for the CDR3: TGCAGTGCTAGAGACCCACCCCGGGACAGGGGTATCTATGGCTACACCTTC. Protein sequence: CSARDPPRDRGIYGYTF.

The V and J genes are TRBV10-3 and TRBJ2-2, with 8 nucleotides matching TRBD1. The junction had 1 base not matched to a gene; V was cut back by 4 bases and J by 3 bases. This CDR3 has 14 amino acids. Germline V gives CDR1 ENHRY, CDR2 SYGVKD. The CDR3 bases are TGTGCCATCAGTGTGGACAGGGACACCGGGGAGCTGTTTTTT. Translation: CAISVDRDTGELFF.

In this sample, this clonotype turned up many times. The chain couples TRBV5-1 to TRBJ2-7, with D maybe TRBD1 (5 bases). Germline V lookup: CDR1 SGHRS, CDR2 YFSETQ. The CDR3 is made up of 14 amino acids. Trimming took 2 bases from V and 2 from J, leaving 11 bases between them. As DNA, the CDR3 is TGCGCCAGCAGCTTCAGGGTGGGCACCTACGAGCAGTACTTC. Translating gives CASSFRVGTYEQYF.

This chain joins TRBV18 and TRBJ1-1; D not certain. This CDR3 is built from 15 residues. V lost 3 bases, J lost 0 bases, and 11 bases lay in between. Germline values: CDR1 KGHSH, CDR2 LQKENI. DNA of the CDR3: TGTGCCAGCTCACCTCGACAAGTACTGAACACTGAAGCTTTCTTT. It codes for CASSPRQVLNTEAFF.